This T cell receptor beta chain was documented in a study of cytomegalovirus exposure and HLA in healthy donors. Notes on the study in general: Indistinguishability led to the exclusion of some V segments, TRBV6-2 and TRBV6-3 included.

This CDR3 is built from 15 residues. J lost 7 bases, V lost 6 bases, and 12 bases had no gene match. CDR1 and CDR2 from the germline V gene are MNHNY and SVGAGI (reference sequence). Remarks on this clone: The antigen is undetermined.

PCR was performed using 60 Vbeta and 13 Jbeta primers. Method: immunoSEQ multiplex PCR; TCRdb's copy keeps in-frame clones and lacks some. The table has around 130,000 clones, approximately 80% seen once. This TCR came from a woman aged 40 to 55 in good health and CMV-seronegative. Specimen: PBMCs. The V gene is TRBV6-6, the J gene TRBJ2-1; 7 nucleotides agree with TRBD1. CDR3 region: CASSWDSRRVNEQFF. CDR3 coding DNA: TGTGCCAGCAGCTGGGACAGCCGGCGGGTTAATGAGCAGTTCTTC.